This T cell receptor (beta chain) is drawn from a study of blood T cell repertoires in COVID-19 (dated by TCRdb to the early 2020s). Study-wide context: Collaborator samples came from the United States, Italy and Spain and covered acute and convalescent phases of COVID-19. The material from the prospective study consisted of cDNA or gDNA derived from T cells, B-cell-depleted T cells, or PBMCs. The dataset comprised deeply sampled blood TCRbeta repertoires from subjects exposed to, actively infected with, or recovered from COVID-19. The repertoires were made available in a free public database intended to serve as a resource for research on the immune response to SARS-CoV-2. Samples were obtained from the ongoing ImmuneRACE study (first 160 participants) and from roughly 1,300 subjects provided by 6 global collaborators. The sample metadata nearly always contained a de-identified subject ID, COVID-19 status, age in years and sex. Where available, HLA class I and class II types were taken from metadata supplied by the sample provider and were not determined by assay-based typing. Results the study describes overall, beyond this receptor: Clinical and demographic metadata were provided uncurated, with the amount varying by source and participant.

This clone was seen a single time. Its antigen has not been determined. Qualities for individual bases were not recorded, and no much larger clone is one base off. Counted from cysteine to phenylalanine, this CDR3 has 14 amino acids. The read is trimmed to its CDR3 DNA, 42 bases read in frame from base 1. V drops 1 base and J drops 2 bases, leaving 8 bases in between. CDR1 and CDR2 are read off the germline V gene (reference sequence) as SEHNR and FQNEAQ. Enrolling through a virtual design, the prospective study's participants ranged in age from roughly 18 to 89 years and lived across more than 20 United States geographic areas. In the prospective study, cohorts were assigned on the basis of participant-reported clinical history obtained from a screening survey and a study questionnaire. ImmuneRACE Cohort 3 recovered participants were defined by two consecutive negative NP/OP PCR tests, healthcare professional clearance, or symptom resolution. In the prospective study, whole blood, serum and a nasopharyngeal or oropharyngeal swab were collected from each participant by mobile phlebotomists. Participants in the prospective study had the option to provide additional blood draws and questionnaires over a roughly 2-month period. Before DNA extraction, prospective study blood samples were shipped either frozen or at room temperature.

TCRbeta CDR3 regions were amplified from genomic DNA by means of the immunoSEQ Assay, a bias-controlled multiplex PCR. In the original analysis: The number of nucleated cells in each sample was estimated by amplification of reference gene primers within the assay. To quantify the absolute abundance of each unique TCRbeta CDR3 rearrangement, sequence reads were collapsed and filtered. For each sample, productive Simpson clonality was calculated by taking the square root of Simpson's diversity index across productive rearrangements. The table was pulled from immuneACCESS by TCRdb, which kept in-frame rearrangements only. Such tables lose some clones; where checked, under half of the loss comes from unresolved V genes, and the rest has no known cause. V and J calls and clone size come straight from that table; D and trimming were deduced from the DNA. The sample has approximately 300,000 clones on record, more than 75% of them singletons. The ten largest clones add up to about 10% of the sample.

The clonotype originates from a woman aged 18 to 35 who had recovered from COVID-19. This sequence uses TRBV7-9 and TRBJ1-2, with an unclear D gene assignment. Sample: PBMCs or T cells enriched from blood (not recorded which). The CDR3 region reads CASSLDDGNYGYTF. The DNA sequence reads TGTGCCAGCAGCTTAGACGACGGGAACTATGGCTACACCTTC.